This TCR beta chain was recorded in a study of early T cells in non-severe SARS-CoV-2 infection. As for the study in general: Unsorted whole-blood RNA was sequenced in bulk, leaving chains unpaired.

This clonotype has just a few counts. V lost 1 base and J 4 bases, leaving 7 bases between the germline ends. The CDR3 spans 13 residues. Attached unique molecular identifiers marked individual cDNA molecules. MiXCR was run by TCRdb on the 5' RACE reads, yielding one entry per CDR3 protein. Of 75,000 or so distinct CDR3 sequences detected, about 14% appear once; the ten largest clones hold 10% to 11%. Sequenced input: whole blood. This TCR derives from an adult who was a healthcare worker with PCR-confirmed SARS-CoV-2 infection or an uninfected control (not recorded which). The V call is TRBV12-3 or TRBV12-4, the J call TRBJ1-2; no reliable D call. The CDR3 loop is CASSLVISYGYTF. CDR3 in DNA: TGTGCCAGCAGTTTAGTCATTAGCTATGGCTACACCTTC.